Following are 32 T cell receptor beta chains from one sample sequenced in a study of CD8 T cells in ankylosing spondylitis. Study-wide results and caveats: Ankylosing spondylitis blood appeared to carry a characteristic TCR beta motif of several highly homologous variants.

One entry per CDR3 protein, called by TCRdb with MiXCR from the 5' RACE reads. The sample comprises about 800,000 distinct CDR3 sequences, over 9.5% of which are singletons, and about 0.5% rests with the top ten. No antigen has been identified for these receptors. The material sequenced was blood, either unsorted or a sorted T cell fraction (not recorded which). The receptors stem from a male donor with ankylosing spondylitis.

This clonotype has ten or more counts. The CDR3 reads CASSLSTSWTGELFF. In nucleotides, the CDR3 is TGCGCCAGCAGCTTGTCGACTAGCTGGACCGGGGAGCTGTTTTTT. This chain connects TRBV5-1 to TRBJ2-2, with 7 bases identical to TRBD2. CDR3 length: 15 amino acids. V was clipped by 1 base and J by 5 bases; unmatched bases: 5. Per germline, CDR1 SGHRS and CDR2 YFSETQ.

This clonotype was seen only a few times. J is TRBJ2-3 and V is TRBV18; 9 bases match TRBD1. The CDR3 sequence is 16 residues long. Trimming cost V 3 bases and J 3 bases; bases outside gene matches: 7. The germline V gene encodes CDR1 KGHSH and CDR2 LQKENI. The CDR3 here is CASSPSGTGPTDTQYF. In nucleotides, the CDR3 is TGTGCCAGCTCACCTTCCGGGACAGGGCCAACAGATACGCAGTATTTT.

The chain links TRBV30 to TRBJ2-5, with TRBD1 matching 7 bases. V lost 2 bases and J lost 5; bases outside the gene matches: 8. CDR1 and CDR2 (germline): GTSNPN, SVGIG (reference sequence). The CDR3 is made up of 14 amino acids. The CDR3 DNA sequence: TGTGCCTGGAGTACCGAAGGGGGCGGTGAGACCCAGTACTTC. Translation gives CAWSTEGGGETQYF.

CDR3 in amino acids: CASSAGDVLNEQFF. CDR3 coding DNA: TGCGCCAGCAGCGCCGGGGACGTTTTAAATGAGCAGTTCTTC. The gene calls are TRBV5-1 and TRBJ2-1; either TRBD1 or TRBD2 may fit D (5 bases each). Germline lookup yields CDR1 SGHRS and CDR2 YFSETQ. V shed 4 bases and J shed 7 bases, with 15 bases lying between them. The CDR3 sequence is 14 residues long.

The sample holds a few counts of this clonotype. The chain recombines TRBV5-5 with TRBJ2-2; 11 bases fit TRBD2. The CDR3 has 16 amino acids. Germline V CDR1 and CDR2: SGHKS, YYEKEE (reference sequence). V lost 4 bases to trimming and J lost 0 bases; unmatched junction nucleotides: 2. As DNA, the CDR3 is TGTGCCAGCAGCCGACTAGCGGGGTCGAACACCGGGGAGCTGTTTTTT. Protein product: CASSRLAGSNTGELFF.

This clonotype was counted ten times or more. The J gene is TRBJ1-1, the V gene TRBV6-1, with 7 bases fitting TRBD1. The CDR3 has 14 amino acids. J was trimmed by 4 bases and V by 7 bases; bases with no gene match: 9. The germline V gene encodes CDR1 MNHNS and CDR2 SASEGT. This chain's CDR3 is CASTEDRESTEAFF. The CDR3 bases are TGTGCCAGCACCGAAGACAGGGAAAGCACTGAAGCTTTCTTT.

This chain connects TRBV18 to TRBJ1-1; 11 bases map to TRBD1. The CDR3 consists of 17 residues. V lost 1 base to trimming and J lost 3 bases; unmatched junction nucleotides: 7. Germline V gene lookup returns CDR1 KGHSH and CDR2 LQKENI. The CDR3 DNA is TGTGCCAGCTCACCACAGCAACTGGGACAGGGGGACACTGAAGCTTTCTTT. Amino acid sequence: CASSPQQLGQGDTEAFF.

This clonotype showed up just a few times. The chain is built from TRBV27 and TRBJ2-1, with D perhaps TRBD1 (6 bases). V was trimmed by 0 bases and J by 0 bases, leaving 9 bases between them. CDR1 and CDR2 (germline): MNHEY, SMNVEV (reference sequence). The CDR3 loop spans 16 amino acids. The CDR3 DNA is TGTGCCAGCAGTTTATCTGACAGGCCCTCCTACAATGAGCAGTTCTTC. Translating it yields CASSLSDRPSYNEQFF.

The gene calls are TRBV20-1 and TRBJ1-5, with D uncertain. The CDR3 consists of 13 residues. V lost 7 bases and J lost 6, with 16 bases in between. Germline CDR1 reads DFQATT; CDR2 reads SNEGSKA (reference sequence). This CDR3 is CSGSETQGQPQHF. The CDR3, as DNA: TGCAGTGGATCCGAGACCCAAGGTCAGCCCCAGCATTTT.

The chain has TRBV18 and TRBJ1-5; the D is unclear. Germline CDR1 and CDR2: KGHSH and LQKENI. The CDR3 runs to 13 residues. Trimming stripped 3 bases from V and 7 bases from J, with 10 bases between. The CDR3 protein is CASSPRGEQPQHF. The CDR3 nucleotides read TGTGCCAGCTCACCGAGAGGTGAACAGCCCCAGCATTTT.

Here the CDR3 reads CSARGPLQGKRTDTQYF. CDR3 bases: TGCAGTGCTAGAGGCCCGTTACAGGGAAAACGCACAGATACGCAGTATTTT. The chain has TRBV20-1 and TRBJ2-3; possibly TRBD1 for D (6 bases). Germline loops: CDR1 DFQATT, CDR2 SNEGSKA (reference sequence). Trimming shortened V by 1 base and J by 1 base, and 18 bases separated the two germline ends. The CDR3 sequence is 17 residues long.

The CDR3 DNA is TGTGCCAGCAGCGTAGACGAGGGTCCCTACGAGCAGTACTTC. It translates to CASSVDEGPYEQYF. The chain combines TRBV9 with TRBJ2-7, with D tentatively TRBD2 (5 bases). V was cut by 0 bases and J by 2 bases, with 9 bases left in between. CDR3 length: 14 amino acids. Germline V gene lookup returns CDR1 SGDLS and CDR2 YYNGEE.

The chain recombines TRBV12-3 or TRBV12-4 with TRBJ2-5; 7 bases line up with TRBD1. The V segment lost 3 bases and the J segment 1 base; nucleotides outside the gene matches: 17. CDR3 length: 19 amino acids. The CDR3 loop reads CASSLGQHNYLLRQETQYF. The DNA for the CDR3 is TGTGCCAGCAGTTTGGGACAGCATAACTATCTCCTACGCCAAGAGACCCAGTACTTC.

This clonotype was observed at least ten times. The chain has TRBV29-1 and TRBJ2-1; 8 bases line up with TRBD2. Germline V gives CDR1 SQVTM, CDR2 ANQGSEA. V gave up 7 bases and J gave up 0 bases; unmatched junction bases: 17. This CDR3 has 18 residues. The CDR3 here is CSAKASGSLASSYNEQFF. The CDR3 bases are TGCAGCGCAAAAGCGAGCGGGAGTCTCGCGAGCTCCTACAATGAGCAGTTCTTC.

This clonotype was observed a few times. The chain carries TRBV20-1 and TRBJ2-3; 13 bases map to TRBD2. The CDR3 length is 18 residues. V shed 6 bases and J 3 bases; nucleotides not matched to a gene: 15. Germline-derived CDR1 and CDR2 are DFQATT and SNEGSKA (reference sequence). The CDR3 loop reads CSARSWTSGSLGTDTQYF. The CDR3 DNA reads TGCAGTGCCCGGTCGTGGACTAGCGGGAGTTTGGGGACAGATACGCAGTATTTT.

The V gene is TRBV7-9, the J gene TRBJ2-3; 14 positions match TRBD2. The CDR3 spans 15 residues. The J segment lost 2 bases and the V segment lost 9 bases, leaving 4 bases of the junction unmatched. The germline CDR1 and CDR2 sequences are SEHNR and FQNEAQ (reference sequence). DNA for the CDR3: TGTGCCAGTGGGACTAGCGGGGGACCCACAGATACGCAGTATTTT. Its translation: CASGTSGGPTDTQYF.

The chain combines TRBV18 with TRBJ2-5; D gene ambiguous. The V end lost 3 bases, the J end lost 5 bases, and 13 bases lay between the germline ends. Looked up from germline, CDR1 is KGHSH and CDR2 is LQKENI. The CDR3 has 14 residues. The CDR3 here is CASSPTTNRETQYF. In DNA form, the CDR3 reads TGTGCCAGCTCACCGACAACGAATAGGGAGACCCAGTACTTC.

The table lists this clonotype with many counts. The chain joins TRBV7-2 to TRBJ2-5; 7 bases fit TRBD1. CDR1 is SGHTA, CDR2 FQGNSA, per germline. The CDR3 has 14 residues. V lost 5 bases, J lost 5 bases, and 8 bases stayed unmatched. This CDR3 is CASSPGTAWETQYF. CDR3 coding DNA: TGTGCCAGCAGCCCCGGGACAGCCTGGGAGACCCAGTACTTC. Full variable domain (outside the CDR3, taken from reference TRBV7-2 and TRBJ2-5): GAGVSQSPSNKVTEKGKDVELRCDPISGHTALYWYRQSLGQGLEFLIYFQGNSAPDKSGLPSDRFSAERTGGSVSTLTIQRTQQEDSAVYLCASSPGTAWETQYFGPGTRLLVL.

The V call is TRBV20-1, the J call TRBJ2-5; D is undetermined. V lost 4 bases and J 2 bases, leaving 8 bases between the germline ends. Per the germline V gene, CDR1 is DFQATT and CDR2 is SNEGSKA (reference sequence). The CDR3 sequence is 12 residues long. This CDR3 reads CSAKPGQETQYF. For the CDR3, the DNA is TGCAGTGCTAAGCCGGGTCAAGAGACCCAGTACTTC.

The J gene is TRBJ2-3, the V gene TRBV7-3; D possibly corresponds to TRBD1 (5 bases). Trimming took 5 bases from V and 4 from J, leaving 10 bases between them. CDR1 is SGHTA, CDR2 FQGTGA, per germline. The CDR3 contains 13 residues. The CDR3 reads CASSQTTADTQYF. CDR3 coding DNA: TGTGCCAGCAGCCAGACGACAGCAGATACGCAGTATTTT. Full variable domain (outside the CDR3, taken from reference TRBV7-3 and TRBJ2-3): GAGVSQTPSNKVTEKGKYVELRCDPISGHTALYWYRQSLGQGPEFLIYFQGTGAADDSGLPNDRFFAVRPEGSVSTLKIQRTERGDSAVYLCASSQTTADTQYFGPGTRLTVL.

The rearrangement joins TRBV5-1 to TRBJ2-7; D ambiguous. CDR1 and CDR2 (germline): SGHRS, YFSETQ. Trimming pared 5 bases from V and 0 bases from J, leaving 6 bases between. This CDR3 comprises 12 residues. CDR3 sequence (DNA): TGCGCCAGCAGACGACTCTCCTACGAGCAGTACTTC. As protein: CASRRLSYEQYF. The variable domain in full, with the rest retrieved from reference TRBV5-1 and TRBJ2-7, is KAGVTQTPRYLIKTRGQQVTLSCSPISGHRSVSWYQQTPGQGLQFLFEYFSETQRNKGNFPGRFSGRQFSNSRSEMNVSTLELGDSALYLCASRRLSYEQYFGPGTRLTVT.

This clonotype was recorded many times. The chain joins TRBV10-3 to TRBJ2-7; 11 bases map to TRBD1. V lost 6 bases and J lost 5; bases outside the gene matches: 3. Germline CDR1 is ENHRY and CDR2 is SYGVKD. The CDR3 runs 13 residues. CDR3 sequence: CAISGQGANEQYF. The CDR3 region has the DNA TGTGCCATCAGCGGACAGGGGGCCAACGAGCAGTACTTC.

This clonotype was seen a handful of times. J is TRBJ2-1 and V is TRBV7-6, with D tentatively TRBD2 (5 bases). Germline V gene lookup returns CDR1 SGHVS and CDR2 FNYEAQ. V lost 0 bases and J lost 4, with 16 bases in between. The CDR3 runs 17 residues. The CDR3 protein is CASSLAPSWVPYNEQFF. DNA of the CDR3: TGTGCCAGCAGCTTAGCCCCTAGCTGGGTGCCGTACAATGAGCAGTTCTTC.

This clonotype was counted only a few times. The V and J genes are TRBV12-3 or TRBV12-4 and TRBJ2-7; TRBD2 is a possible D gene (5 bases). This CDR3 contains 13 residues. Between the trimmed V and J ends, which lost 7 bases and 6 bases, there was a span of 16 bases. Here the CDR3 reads CASTSTRSGEQYF. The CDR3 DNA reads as TGTGCCAGCACCTCGACCCGAAGCGGCGAGCAGTACTTC.

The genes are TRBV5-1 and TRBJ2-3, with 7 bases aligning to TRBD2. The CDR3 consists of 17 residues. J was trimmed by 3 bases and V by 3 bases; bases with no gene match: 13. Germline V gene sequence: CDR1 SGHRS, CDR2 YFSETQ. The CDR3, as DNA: TGCGCCAGCAGCTCGCTCTTAGGGGAGGGCACGACAGATACGCAGTATTTT. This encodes CASSSLLGEGTTDTQYF. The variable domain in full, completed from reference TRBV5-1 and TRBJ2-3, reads KAGVTQTPRYLIKTRGQQVTLSCSPISGHRSVSWYQQTPGQGLQFLFEYFSETQRNKGNFPGRFSGRQFSNSRSEMNVSTLELGDSALYLCASSSLLGEGTTDTQYFGPGTRLTVL.

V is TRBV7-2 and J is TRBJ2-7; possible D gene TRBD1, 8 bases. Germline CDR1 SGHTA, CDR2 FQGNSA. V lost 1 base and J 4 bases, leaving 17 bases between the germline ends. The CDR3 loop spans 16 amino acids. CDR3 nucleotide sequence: TGTGCCAGCAGCTTAGTAGGAGGACAGGGAGGGTACGAGCAGTACTTC. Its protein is CASSLVGGQGGYEQYF.

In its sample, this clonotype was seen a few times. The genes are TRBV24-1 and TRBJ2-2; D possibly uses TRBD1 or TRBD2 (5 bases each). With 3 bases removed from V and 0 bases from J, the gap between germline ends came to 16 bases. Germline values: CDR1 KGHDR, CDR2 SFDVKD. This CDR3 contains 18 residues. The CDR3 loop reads CATSDAPGRGANTGELFF. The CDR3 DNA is TGTGCCACCAGTGATGCCCCCGGACGGGGCGCGAACACCGGGGAGCTGTTTTTT.

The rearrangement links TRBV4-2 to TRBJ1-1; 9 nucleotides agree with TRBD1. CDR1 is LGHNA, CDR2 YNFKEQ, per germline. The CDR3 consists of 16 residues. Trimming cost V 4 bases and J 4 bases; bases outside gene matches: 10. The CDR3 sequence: CASSLLGQGAGTEAFF. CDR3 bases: TGTGCCAGCAGCCTCCTGGGACAGGGTGCGGGCACTGAAGCTTTCTTT.

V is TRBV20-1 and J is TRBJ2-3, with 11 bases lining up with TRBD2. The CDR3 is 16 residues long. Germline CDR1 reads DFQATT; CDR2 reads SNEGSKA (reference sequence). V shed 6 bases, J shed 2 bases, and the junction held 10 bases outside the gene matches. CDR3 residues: CSALNLAGGPTDTQYF. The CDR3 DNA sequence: TGCAGTGCCTTAAACCTAGCGGGGGGTCCCACAGATACGCAGTATTTT.

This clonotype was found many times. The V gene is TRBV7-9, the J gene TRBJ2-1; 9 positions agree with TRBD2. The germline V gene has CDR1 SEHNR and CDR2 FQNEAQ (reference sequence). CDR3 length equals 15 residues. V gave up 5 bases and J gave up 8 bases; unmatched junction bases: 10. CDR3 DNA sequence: TGTGCCAGCAGCCCTTGGCTAGCGGGGAGCGATGAGCAGTTCTTC. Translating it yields CASSPWLAGSDEQFF.

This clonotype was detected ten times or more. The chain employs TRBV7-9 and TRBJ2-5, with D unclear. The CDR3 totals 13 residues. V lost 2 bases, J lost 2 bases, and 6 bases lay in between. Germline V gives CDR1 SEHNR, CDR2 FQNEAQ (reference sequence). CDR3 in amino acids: CASSLPSQETQYF. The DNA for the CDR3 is TGTGCCAGCAGCTTACCCAGTCAAGAGACCCAGTACTTC.

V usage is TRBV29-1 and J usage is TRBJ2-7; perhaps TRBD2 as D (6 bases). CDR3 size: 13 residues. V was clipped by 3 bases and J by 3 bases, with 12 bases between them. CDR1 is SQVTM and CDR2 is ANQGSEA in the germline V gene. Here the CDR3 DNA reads TGCAGCGTTGAGGCGGGGTTTAACTACGAGCAGTACTTC. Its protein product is CSVEAGFNYEQYF.